These 25 T cell receptor beta chains were all obtained from the same sample, sequenced in a study of T cells after yellow fever vaccination. TCRdb re-called the 5' RACE reads through MiXCR, storing one row per CDR3 protein. The repertoire consists of about 350,000 distinct CDR3 sequences, with roughly 3.9% occurring once and the leading ten covering around 23%. The sequenced sample was PBMCs, obtained 5 days after the yellow fever booster vaccination. These receptors all stem from a man between 18 and 35 years old who received the YFV17D yellow fever vaccine.

This clonotype was recorded many times. The CDR3 reads CSARDRGWDSNQPQHF. In DNA, the CDR3 is TGCAGTGCCCGGGACAGGGGGTGGGATAGCAATCAGCCCCAGCATTTT. The rearrangement uses TRBV20-1 and TRBJ1-5; 11 bases are a match to TRBD1. V lost 6 bases to trimming and J lost 0 bases; unmatched junction nucleotides: 7. CDR3 size: 16 residues. Germline assignment: CDR1 DFQATT and CDR2 SNEGSKA (reference sequence).

This clonotype was recorded many times. The chain combines TRBV29-1 with TRBJ2-3; D gene ambiguous. The CDR3 sequence is 14 residues long. Trimming took off 7 bases at V and 2 bases at J, with 16 bases between the two ends. In germline, CDR1 is SQVTM, CDR2 ANQGSEA. CDR3 residues: CSDHCRRATDTQYF. The DNA of the CDR3 is TGCAGCGACCACTGTAGAAGGGCCACAGATACGCAGTATTTT.

The chain is built from TRBV5-4 and TRBJ1-2; 8 positions agree with TRBD1. CDR1 is SGHNT, CDR2 YYREEE, per germline (reference sequence). The V segment lost 2 bases and the J segment 4 bases; nucleotides outside the gene matches: 10. CDR3 length: 16 residues. This chain's CDR3 is CASSLEDRAPSYGYTF. The DNA for the CDR3 is TGTGCCAGCAGCTTAGAGGACAGGGCTCCCTCCTATGGCTACACCTTC.

V usage is TRBV20-1 and J usage is TRBJ2-4, with TRBD1 identical over 9 bases. The germline V gene has CDR1 DFQATT and CDR2 SNEGSKA (reference sequence). This CDR3 contains 15 residues. V shed 3 bases, J shed 1 base, and the junction held 4 bases outside the gene matches. The CDR3 DNA reads as TGCAGTGCTAGTGACAGGGGGTCTGCCAAAAACATTCAGTACTTC. Encoded protein: CSASDRGSAKNIQYF.

In this sample, this clonotype turned up a few times. The chain joins TRBV20-1 to TRBJ1-4; no firm D call. The germline V gene encodes CDR1 DFQATT and CDR2 SNEGSKA (reference sequence). CDR3 length: 15 residues. V lost 1 base and J lost 0, with 9 bases in between. CDR3 amino acids: CSARGAAATNEKLFF. Here the CDR3 DNA reads TGCAGTGCTAGAGGGGCGGCGGCAACTAATGAAAAACTGTTTTTT.

The chain joins TRBV11-3 to TRBJ2-7; D may correspond to TRBD1 or TRBD2 (6 bases each). CDR1 is SGHNT, CDR2 YENEEA, per germline. The CDR3 runs 15 residues. V was shortened by 6 bases and J by 0 bases, with 15 bases between the two germline ends. In DNA, the CDR3 is TGTGCCAGCAGTAACGGGGGCCGAAGCTCCTACGAGCAGTACGTC. This encodes CASSNGGRSSYEQYV.

This clonotype was observed at least ten times. The V gene is TRBV4-3, the J gene TRBJ2-7; D might be TRBD1 or TRBD2, each matching 5 bases. The CDR3 has 13 amino acids. With 3 bases removed from V and 3 bases from J, the gap between germline ends came to 9 bases. CDR1 is LGHNA and CDR2 is YSLEER in the germline V gene. The CDR3 nucleotides read TGCGCCAGCAGCCAGGGACCCGGCTACGAGCAGTACTTC. Amino acid sequence: CASSQGPGYEQYF.

The DNA for the CDR3 is TGCGCCAGCAGCAGGACAGGGAGTCAGCCCCAGCATTTT. Protein sequence: CASSRTGSQPQHF. J is TRBJ1-5 and V is TRBV5-1; 8 nucleotides line up with TRBD1. From germline, CDR1 is SGHRS and CDR2 YFSETQ. Trimming removed 4 bases from V and 6 bases from J; junction bases left unmatched: 3. The CDR3 is 13 amino acids.

The J gene is TRBJ1-1, the V gene TRBV7-2, with D possibly TRBD1 on 6 matching bases. Deletions cut 2 bases from V and 3 bases from J, with 13 bases between. Germline V gene data show CDR1 as SGHTA and CDR2 as FQGNSA. The CDR3 contains 15 residues. CDR3 region: CASSLLPGVDTEAFF. Here the CDR3 DNA reads TGTGCCAGCAGCTTACTACCAGGGGTAGACACTGAAGCTTTCTTT. Supplemented by reference TRBV7-2 and TRBJ1-1, the full variable domain reads GAGVSQSPSNKVTEKGKDVELRCDPISGHTALYWYRQSLGQGLEFLIYFQGNSAPDKSGLPSDRFSAERTGGSVSTLTIQRTQQEDSAVYLCASSLLPGVDTEAFFGQGTRLTVV.

The sample holds a few counts of this clonotype. This rearrangement joins TRBV13 to TRBJ1-2; no clear D gene. Trimming shortened V by 2 bases and J by 4 bases, and 2 bases separated the two germline ends. Germline CDR1 and CDR2: PRHDT and FYEKMQ (reference sequence). The CDR3 extends over 11 amino acids. CDR3 loop: CASSLTYGYTF. CDR3 DNA sequence: TGTGCCAGCAGCTTAACCTATGGCTACACCTTC.

In its sample, this clonotype was seen a few times. The chain joins TRBV14 to TRBJ2-7, with D tentatively TRBD1 (5 bases). Germline CDR1 is SGHDN and CDR2 is FVKESK. The CDR3 covers 15 residues. Trimming stripped 3 bases from V and 7 bases from J, with 19 bases between. This CDR3 is CASSQGPSAPREQYF. In DNA, the CDR3 is TGTGCCAGCAGCCAGGGGCCCAGTGCTCCTAGGGAGCAGTACTTC.

Many counts were recorded for this clonotype. The chain links TRBV7-3 to TRBJ2-2; TRBD1 matches at 9 bases. V lost 4 bases and J lost 5; bases outside the gene matches: 5. CDR3 size: 15 residues. Germline V gene data show CDR1 as SGHTA and CDR2 as FQGTGA. DNA of the CDR3: TGTGCCAGCAGCTCCCGGACAGGGGTAACCGGGGAGCTGTTTTTT. Protein: CASSSRTGVTGELFF.

CDR3: CASSLFGDGREQFF. The CDR3 nucleotides read TGTGCCAGCAGCTTATTCGGGGACGGTCGGGAGCAGTTCTTC. The rearrangement links TRBV7-2 to TRBJ2-1; D is perhaps TRBD1 or TRBD2 (5 bases each). V lost 2 bases, J lost 10 bases, and 15 bases lay in between. CDR1 and CDR2 from the germline V gene are SGHTA and FQGNSA. CDR3 length equals 14 residues. Looking up the rest from reference TRBV7-2 and TRBJ2-1 gives the full variable domain: GAGVSQSPSNKVTEKGKDVELRCDPISGHTALYWYRQSLGQGLEFLIYFQGNSAPDKSGLPSDRFSAERTGGSVSTLTIQRTQQEDSAVYLCASSLFGDGREQFFGPGTRLTVL.

This chain uses TRBV10-3 with TRBJ1-1; 7 positions agree with TRBD1. Germline CDR1 and CDR2: ENHRY and SYGVKD. The V gene end was trimmed by 0 bases and the J gene end by 3 bases; junction bases not matched to a gene: 1. The CDR3 runs 14 residues. Written as DNA, the CDR3 is TGTGCCATCAGTGAGTCAGGACAGGACACTGAAGCTTTCTTT. Protein sequence: CAISESGQDTEAFF.

This clonotype was found a few times. The chain links TRBV29-1 to TRBJ2-1; TRBD2 agrees at 8 bases. This CDR3 comprises 14 residues. Germline loops: CDR1 SQVTM, CDR2 ANQGSEA. The V segment lost 5 bases and the J segment 7 bases; nucleotides outside the gene matches: 10. The CDR3 DNA reads as TGCAGCGTTACGTCGACTAGCGTGGGGAATGAGCAGTTCTTC. This translates into CSVTSTSVGNEQFF.

Only a few counts were recorded for this clonotype. The V and J genes are TRBV5-4 and TRBJ2-6; 9 nucleotides line up with TRBD1. Per germline, CDR1 SGHNT and CDR2 YYREEE (reference sequence). V was clipped by 1 base and J by 2 bases; unmatched bases: 7. CDR3 length: 18 residues. The CDR3 region is CASSLWDRALAGANVLTF. CDR3 nucleotide sequence: TGTGCCAGCAGCTTGTGGGACAGGGCCCTAGCTGGGGCCAACGTCCTGACTTTC.

The genes are TRBV4-1 and TRBJ1-1; D ambiguous. CDR3 length: 16 amino acids. In germline, CDR1 is MGHRA, CDR2 YSYEKL. Trimming left V 3 bases short and J 3 bases short, with 17 bases between. CDR3 sequence (DNA): TGCGCCAGCAGCCAGGCCTCTGGCTTCGGTTACACTGAAGCTTTCTTT. Residues: CASSQASGFGYTEAFF.

The V call is TRBV9, the J call TRBJ2-1; 7 nucleotides line up with TRBD1. There are 14 residues in the CDR3. The V and J ends lost 7 bases and 8 bases, in that order; junction bases with no gene match: 12. Germline CDR1 and CDR2: SGDLS and YYNGEE. The CDR3 region has the DNA TGTGCCAGCGCTCCTATGAACACAGGGGATGAGCAGTTCTTC. Amino acids: CASAPMNTGDEQFF.

The genes are TRBV19 and TRBJ1-1; 8 bases map to TRBD1. This CDR3 contains 13 residues. The junction had 2 bases not matched to a gene; V was cut back by 5 bases and J by 3 bases. Germline CDR1 reads LNHDA; CDR2 reads SQIVND (reference sequence). The CDR3 DNA reads as TGTGCCAGTAGTGCGGACAGGGACACTGAAGCTTTCTTT. It is translated as CASSADRDTEAFF.

The rearrangement links TRBV5-5 to TRBJ1-2; no definite D call. Germline CDR1 reads SGHKS; CDR2 reads YYEKEE (reference sequence). The CDR3 covers 15 residues. Deletions cut 0 bases from V and 4 bases from J, with 13 bases between. DNA of the CDR3: TGTGCCAGCAGCTTGGCCGGAGGGAGCGGCTATGGCTACACCTTC. This sequence encodes CASSLAGGSGYGYTF.

At least ten counts were recorded for this clonotype. V gene TRBV12-3 or TRBV12-4 combines with J gene TRBJ1-3; D unresolved. Trimming cost V 8 bases and J 1 base, with 12 bases left between them. The length of the CDR3 is 14 residues. CDR3 coding DNA: TGTGCCAGCTCCTTGACCAGTTCTGGAAACACCATATATTTT. Its protein product is CASSLTSSGNTIYF.

There are a few counts of this clonotype. The chain is built from TRBV20-1 and TRBJ2-4, with D possibly matching TRBD2 (5 bases). With 1 base removed from V and 11 bases from J, the gap between germline ends came to 18 bases. Germline V gives CDR1 DFQATT, CDR2 SNEGSKA (reference sequence). This CDR3 is 14 amino acids long. CDR3 nucleotides: TGCAGTGCTAGAGCTCTACAGCGAGAGGGTTTTCAGTACTTC. It specifies CSARALQREGFQYF.

This clonotype has a handful of counts. The genes are TRBV6-2 or TRBV6-3 and TRBJ2-7; no clear D. From germline, CDR1 is MNHEY and CDR2 SVGEGT. The CDR3 has 13 residues. CDR3 protein: CPEEVRVLCEQYF. The CDR3 DNA sequence: TGTCCCGAAGAGGTACGGGTTTTGTGCGAGCAGTACTTC.

V is TRBV27 and J is TRBJ1-1, with D perhaps TRBD1 (6 bases). This CDR3 spans 13 amino acids. Trimming removed 6 bases at V and 5 bases at J, with 13 bases between. Germline lookup yields CDR1 MNHEY and CDR2 SMNVEV (reference sequence). CDR3 DNA sequence: TGTGCCAGCAGGCTAACAGGGTCGACTGAAGCTTTCTTT. This encodes CASRLTGSTEAFF.

This chain connects TRBV29-1 to TRBJ1-1, with D unresolved. The CDR3 has 13 residues. Deletions cut 3 bases from V and 0 bases from J, with 8 bases between. Germline V gene sequence: CDR1 SQVTM, CDR2 ANQGSEA. CDR3 amino acids: CSVDFSLNTEAFF. The DNA of the CDR3 is TGCAGCGTTGACTTCAGCCTGAACACTGAAGCTTTCTTT.